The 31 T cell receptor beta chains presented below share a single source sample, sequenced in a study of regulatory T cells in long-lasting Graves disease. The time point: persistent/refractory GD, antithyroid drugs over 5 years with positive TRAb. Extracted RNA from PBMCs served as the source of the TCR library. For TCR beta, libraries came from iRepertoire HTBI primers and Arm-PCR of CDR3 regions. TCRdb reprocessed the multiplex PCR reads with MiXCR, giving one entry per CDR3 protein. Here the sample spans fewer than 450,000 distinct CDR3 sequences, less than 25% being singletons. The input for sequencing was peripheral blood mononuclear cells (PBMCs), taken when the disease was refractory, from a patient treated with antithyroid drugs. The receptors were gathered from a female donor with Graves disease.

DNA for the CDR3: TGTGCCTGGAGTGTGACCTTACGGCGGTCCTATTCCTACGAGCAGTACTTC. Encoded protein: CAWSVTLRRSYSYEQYF. V gene TRBV30 combines with J gene TRBJ2-7; the D is unclear. V was pared by 0 bases and J by 1 base, with 19 bases between. The germline gives CDR1 GTSNPN, CDR2 SVGIG (reference sequence). The CDR3 spans 17 residues.

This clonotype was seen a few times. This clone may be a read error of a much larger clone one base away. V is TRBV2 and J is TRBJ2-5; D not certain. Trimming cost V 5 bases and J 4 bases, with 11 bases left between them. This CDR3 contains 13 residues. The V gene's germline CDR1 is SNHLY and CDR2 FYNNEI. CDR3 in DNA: TGTGCCAGCAGTTACGTCTCGCGAGAGACCCAGTACTTC. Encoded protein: CASSYVSRETQYF. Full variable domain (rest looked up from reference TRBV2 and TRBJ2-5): EPEVTQTPSHQVTQMGQEVILRCVPISNHLYFYWYRQILGQKVEFLVSFYNNEISEKSEIFDDQFSVERPDGSNFTLKIRSTKLEDSAMYFCASSYVSRETQYFGPGTRLLVL.

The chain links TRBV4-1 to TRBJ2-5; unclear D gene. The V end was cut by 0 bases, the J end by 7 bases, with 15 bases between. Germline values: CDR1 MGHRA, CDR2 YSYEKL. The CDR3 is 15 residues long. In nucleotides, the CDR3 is TGCGCCAGCAGCCAAGATATGGGGTCGATTCGGACCCAGTACTTC. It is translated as CASSQDMGSIRTQYF.

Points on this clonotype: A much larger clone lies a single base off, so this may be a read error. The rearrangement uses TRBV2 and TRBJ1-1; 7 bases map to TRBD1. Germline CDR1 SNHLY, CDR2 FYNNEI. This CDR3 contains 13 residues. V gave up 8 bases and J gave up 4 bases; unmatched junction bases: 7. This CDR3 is CASHPHRGTEAFF. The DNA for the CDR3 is TGTGCCAGCCATCCCCACAGGGGCACTGAAGCTTTCTTT.

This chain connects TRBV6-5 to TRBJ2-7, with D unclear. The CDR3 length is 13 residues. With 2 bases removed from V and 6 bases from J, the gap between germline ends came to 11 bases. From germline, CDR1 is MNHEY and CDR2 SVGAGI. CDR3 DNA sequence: TGTGCCAGCAGTTACGGGGTTCGCTCCGAGCAGTACTTC. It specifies CASSYGVRSEQYF.

The CDR3, as DNA: TGTGCCAGCAGCACCGACCCTTTAAACTCCTACGAGCAGTACTTC. This translates into CASSTDPLNSYEQYF. The chain joins TRBV7-2 to TRBJ2-7, with D uncertain. Germline V CDR1 and CDR2: SGHTA, FQGNSA. V dropped 5 bases and J dropped 0 bases, with 14 bases sitting between them. The CDR3 has 15 residues.

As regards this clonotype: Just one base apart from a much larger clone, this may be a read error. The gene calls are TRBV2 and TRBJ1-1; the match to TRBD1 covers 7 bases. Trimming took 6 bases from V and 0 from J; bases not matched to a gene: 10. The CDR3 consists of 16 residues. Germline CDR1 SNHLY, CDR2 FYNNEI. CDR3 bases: TGTGCCAGCAGCCCGACAGGGCTGCCCGTGAACACTGAAGCTTTCTTT. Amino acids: CASSPTGLPVNTEAFF.

CDR3 region: CASSRLVNTGELFF. CDR3 nucleotide sequence: TGTGCCAGCAGCCGACTAGTGAACACCGGGGAGCTGTTTTTT. The chain recombines TRBV7-8 with TRBJ2-2; tentative D call: TRBD2 (6 bases). The CDR3 spans 14 residues. V gave up 5 bases and J gave up 1 base, with 8 bases separating them. Germline-derived CDR1 and CDR2 are SGHVS and FQNEAQ.

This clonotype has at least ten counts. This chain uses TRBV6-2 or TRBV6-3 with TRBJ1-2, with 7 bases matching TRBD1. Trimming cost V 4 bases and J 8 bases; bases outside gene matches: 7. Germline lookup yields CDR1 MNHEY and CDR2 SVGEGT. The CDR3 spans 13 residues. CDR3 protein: CASSSQGTRGYTF. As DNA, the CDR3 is TGTGCCAGCAGTTCACAGGGGACGCGGGGCTACACCTTC.

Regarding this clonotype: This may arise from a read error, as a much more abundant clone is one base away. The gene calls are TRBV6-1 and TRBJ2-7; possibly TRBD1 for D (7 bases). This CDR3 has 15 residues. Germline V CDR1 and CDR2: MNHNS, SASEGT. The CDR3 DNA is TGTGCCTGCAGTAGCCGACAGGGACTCTCCTACGAGCAGTACTTC. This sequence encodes CACSSRQGLSYEQYF.

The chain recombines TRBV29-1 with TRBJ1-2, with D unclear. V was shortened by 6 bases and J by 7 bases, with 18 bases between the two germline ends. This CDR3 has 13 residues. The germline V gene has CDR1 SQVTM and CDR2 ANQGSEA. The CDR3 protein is CSVGESPGGGYTF. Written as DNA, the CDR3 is TGCAGCGTAGGAGAGTCTCCAGGAGGTGGCTACACCTTC.

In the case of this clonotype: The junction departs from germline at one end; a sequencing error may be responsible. The CDR3 loop is CSPQKGDERYF. The CDR3 DNA reads TGCAGTCCCCAGAAGGGTGACGAGCGGTACTTC. The V call is TRBV20-1, the J call TRBJ2-7; D is unresolved. Germline V gives CDR1 DFQATT, CDR2 SNEGSKA (reference sequence). This CDR3 region has 11 residues.

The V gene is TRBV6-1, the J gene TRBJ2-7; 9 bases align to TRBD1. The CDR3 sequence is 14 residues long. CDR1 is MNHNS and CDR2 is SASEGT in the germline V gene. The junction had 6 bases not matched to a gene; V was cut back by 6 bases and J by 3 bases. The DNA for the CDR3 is TGTGCCAGCAGATCCGGGACAGGGCGCTACGAGCAGTACTTC. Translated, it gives CASRSGTGRYEQYF.

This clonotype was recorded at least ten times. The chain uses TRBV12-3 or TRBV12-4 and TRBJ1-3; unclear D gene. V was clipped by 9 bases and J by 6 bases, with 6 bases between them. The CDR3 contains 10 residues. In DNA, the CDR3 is TGTGCCAGTGTTGAAAACACCATATATTTT. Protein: CASVENTIYF.

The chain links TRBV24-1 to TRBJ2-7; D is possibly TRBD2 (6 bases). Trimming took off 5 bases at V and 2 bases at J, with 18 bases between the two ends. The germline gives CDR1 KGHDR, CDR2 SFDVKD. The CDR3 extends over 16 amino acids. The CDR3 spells CATSASPGGNPYEQYF. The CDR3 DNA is TGTGCCACCAGTGCTTCCCCGGGCGGGAATCCCTACGAGCAGTACTTC.

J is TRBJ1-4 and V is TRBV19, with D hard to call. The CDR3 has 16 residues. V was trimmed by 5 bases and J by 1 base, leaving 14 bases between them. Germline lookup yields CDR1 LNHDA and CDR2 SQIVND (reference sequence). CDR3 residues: CASSFGYGETNEKLFF. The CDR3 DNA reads TGTGCCAGTAGTTTCGGATACGGTGAAACTAATGAAAAACTGTTTTTT. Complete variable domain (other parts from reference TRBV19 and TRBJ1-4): DGGITQSPKYLFRKEGQNVTLSCEQNLNHDAMYWYRQDPGQGLRLIYYSQIVNDFQKGDIAEGYSVSREKKESFPLTVTSAQKNPTAFYLCASSFGYGETNEKLFFGSGTQLSVL.

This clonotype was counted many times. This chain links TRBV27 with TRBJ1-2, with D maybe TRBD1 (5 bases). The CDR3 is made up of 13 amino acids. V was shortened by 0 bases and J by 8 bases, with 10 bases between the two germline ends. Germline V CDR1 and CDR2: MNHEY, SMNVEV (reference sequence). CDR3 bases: TGTGCCAGCAGTTTATCTGGGGGGTGGGGCTACACCTTC. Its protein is CASSLSGGWGYTF.

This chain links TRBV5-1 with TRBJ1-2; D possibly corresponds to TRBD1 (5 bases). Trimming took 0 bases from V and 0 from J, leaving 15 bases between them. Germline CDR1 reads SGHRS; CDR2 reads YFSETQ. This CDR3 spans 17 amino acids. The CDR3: CASSLDMLGPSNYGYTF. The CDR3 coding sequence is TGCGCCAGCAGCTTGGATATGTTGGGGCCCTCTAACTATGGCTACACCTTC.

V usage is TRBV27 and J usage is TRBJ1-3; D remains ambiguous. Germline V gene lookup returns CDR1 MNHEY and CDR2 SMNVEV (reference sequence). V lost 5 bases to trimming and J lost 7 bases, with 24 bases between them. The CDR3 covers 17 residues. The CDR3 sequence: CASSPPSRVFSRNTIYF. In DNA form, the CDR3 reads TGTGCCAGCAGTCCTCCCTCCCGGGTCTTCAGCAGGAACACCATATATTTT.

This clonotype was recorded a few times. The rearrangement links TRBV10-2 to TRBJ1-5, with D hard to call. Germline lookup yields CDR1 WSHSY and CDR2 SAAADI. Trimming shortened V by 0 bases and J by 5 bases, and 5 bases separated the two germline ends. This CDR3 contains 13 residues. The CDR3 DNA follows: TGCGCCAGCAGTGAGTCGAGGGATCAGCCCCAGCATTTT. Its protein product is CASSESRDQPQHF.

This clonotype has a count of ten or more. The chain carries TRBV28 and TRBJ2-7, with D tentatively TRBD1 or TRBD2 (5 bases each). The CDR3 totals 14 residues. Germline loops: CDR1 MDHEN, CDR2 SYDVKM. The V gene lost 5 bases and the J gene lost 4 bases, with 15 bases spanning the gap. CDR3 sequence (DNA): TGTGCCAGCAGTCTCGGGACGTTGGCTTACGAGCAGTACTTC. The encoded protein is CASSLGTLAYEQYF.

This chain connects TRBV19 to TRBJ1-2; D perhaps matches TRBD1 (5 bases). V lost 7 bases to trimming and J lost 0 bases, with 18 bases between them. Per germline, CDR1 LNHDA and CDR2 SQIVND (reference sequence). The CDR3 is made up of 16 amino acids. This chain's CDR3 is CASIPVSGTTNYGYTF. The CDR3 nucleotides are TGTGCCAGTATTCCAGTTTCGGGGACGACTAACTATGGCTACACCTTC.

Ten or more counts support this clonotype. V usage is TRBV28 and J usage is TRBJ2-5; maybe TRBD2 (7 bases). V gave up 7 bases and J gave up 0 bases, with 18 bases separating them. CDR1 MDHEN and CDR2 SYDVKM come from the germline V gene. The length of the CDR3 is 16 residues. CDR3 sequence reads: CASTLGGAVYQETQYF. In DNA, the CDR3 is TGTGCCAGCACCCTGGGGGGGGCTGTTTACCAAGAGACCCAGTACTTC.

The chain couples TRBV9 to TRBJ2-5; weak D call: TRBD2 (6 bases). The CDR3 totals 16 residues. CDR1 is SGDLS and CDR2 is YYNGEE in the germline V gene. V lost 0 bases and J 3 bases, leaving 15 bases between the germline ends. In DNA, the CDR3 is TGTGCCAGCAGCGTAGGGACCCGGGACTCGGAAGAGACCCAGTACTTC. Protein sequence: CASSVGTRDSEETQYF.

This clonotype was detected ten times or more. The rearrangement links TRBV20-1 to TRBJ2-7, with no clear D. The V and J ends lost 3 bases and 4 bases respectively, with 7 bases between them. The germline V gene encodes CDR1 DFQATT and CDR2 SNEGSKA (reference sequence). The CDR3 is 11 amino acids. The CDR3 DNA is TGCAGTGCTAGTGGGGATTACGAGCAGTACTTC. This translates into CSASGDYEQYF.

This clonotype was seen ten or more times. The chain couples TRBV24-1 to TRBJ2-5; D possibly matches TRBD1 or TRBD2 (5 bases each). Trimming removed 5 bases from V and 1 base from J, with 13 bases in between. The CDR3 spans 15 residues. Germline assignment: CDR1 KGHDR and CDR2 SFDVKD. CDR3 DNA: TGTGCCACCAGTGTGGGACGTTCGAGCCAAGAGACCCAGTACTTC. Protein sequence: CATSVGRSSQETQYF.

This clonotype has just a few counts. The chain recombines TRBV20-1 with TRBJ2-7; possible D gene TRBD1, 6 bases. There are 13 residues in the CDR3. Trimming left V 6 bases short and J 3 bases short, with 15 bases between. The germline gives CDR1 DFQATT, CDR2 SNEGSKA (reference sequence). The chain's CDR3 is CSARGAGDYEQYF. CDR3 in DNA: TGCAGTGCCCGCGGAGCAGGGGACTACGAGCAGTACTTC.

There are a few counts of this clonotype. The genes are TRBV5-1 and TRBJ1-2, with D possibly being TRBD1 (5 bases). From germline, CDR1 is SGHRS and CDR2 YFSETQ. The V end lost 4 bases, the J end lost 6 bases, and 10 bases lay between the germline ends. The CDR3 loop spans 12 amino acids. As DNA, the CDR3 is TGCGCCAGCAGCCCTGACAGCAATGGCTACACCTTC. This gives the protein CASSPDSNGYTF.

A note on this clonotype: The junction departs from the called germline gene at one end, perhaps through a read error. The chain's CDR3 is CASSPGTSGRDEQYF. CDR3 in DNA: TGCGCCAGCAGCCCCGGGACTAGCGGGAGGGATGAGCAGTACTTC. The rearrangement uses TRBV7-9 and TRBJ2-7, with 16 bases lining up with TRBD2. CDR1 SEHNR and CDR2 FQNEAQ come from the germline V gene (reference sequence). The CDR3 runs to 15 residues.

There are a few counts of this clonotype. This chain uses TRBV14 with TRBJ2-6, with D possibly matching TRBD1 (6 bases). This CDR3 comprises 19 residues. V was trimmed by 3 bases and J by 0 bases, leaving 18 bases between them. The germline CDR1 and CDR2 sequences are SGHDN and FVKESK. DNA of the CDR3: TGTGCCAGCAGCCATGAATCAGGACAGCCTTACTCTGGGGCCAACGTCCTGACTTTC. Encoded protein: CASSHESGQPYSGANVLTF.

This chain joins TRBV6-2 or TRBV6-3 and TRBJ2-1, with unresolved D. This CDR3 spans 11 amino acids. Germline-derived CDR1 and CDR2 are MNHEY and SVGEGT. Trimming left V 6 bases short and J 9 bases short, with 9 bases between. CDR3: CASSYPGEQFF. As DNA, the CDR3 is TGTGCCAGCAGCTACCCGGGTGAGCAGTTCTTC.